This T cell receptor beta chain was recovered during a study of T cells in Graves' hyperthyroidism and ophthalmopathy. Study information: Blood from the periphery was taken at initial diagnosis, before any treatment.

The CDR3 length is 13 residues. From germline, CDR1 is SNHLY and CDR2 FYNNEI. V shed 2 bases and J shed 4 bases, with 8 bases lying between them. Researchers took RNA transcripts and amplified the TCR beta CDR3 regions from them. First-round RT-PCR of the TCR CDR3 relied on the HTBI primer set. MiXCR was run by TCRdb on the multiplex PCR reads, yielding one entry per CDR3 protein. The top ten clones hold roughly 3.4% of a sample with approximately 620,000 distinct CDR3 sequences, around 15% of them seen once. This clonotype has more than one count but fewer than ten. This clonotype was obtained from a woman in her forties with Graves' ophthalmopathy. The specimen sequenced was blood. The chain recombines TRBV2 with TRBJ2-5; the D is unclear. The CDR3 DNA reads TGTGCCAGCAGTGAAATGAGGTCAGAGACCCAGTACTTC. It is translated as CASSEMRSETQYF.